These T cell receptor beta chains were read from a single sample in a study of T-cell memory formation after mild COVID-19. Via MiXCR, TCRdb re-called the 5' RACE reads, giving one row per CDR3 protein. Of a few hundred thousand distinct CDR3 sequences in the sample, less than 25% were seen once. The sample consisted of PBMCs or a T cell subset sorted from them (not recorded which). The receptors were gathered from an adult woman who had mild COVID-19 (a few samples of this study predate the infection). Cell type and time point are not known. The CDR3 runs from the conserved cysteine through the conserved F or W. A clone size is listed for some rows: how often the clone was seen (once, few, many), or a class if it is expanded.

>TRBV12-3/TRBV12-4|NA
CASSFKQGRQPQHF
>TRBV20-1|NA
CSARGTGSSSTEAFF
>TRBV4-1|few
CASSNPGTTNTEAFF
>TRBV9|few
CASRGPTGEQYF
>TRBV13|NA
CASSLSGSAFGEQFF
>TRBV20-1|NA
CSAGRRESNEQFF
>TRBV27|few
CASSLLAGVDEQYF
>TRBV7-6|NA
CASSFRGGNTDTQYF
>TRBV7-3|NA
CASSLSGTTGGELFF
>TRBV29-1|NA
CSVEVRGTGELFF
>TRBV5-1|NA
CASSSRLAGDGELFF
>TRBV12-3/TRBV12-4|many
CASSLSYGTTVFYNEQFF
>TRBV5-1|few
CASSLEGTQDTLYGYTF
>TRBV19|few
CASRHRGYTF
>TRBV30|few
CAWGPNYGYTF
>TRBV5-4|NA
CASSLGREYNYGYTF
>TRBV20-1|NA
CSARVQGNGYTF
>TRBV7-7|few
CASSPSGTDNEQFF
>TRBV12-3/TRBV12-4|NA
CASRDGILREQYF
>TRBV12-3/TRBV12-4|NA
CASSLDRQNSPLHF
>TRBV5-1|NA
CASSLLASGYQETQYF
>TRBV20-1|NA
CSARKRGGRETQYF
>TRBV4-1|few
CASSPRFFAGANTGELFF
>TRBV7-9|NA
CASSLVDRENTEAFF
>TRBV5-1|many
CASSKGQGQETQYF
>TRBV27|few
CASSLFGTPYNEQFF
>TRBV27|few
CASSRPGLAYNEQFF
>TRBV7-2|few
CASSLRTRAEAFF
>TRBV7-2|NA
CASSAGSPLHF
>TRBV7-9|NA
CASEGGTAYEQYF